What follows are 15 T cell receptor beta chains derived from one specimen sequenced in a study of regulatory T cells in long-lasting Graves disease. Arm-PCR with iRepertoire HTBI primers amplified the CDR3 regions for these TCR beta libraries. TCRdb itself ran the multiplex PCR reads through MiXCR, one entry per CDR3 protein. The data hold about 540,000 distinct CDR3 sequences, with roughly 14% observed a single time. As for time point: newly diagnosed GD, antithyroid drugs for less than 3 months. Extracted PBMC RNA gave rise to the TCR library. These data were also filed under a second study, of T cells in Graves' hyperthyroidism and ophthalmopathy.

Material: peripheral blood mononuclear cells (PBMCs), obtained at new diagnosis, from a patient treated with antithyroid drugs. The receptors derive from a man under 40 with Graves disease.

This clonotype was seen a handful of times. The chain uses TRBV7-9 and TRBJ2-5; the D is unclear. The CDR3 totals 14 residues. V was shortened by 1 base and J by 4 bases, with 10 bases between the two germline ends. CDR1 and CDR2 from the germline V gene are SEHNR and FQNEAQ (reference sequence). CDR3 region: CASSLELGRETQYF. In DNA, the CDR3 is TGTGCCAGCAGCTTAGAGCTGGGCCGAGAGACCCAGTACTTC.

This chain uses TRBV5-1 with TRBJ2-1, with TRBD2 matching over 8 bases. Trimming cost V 3 bases and J 6 bases; bases outside gene matches: 14. The CDR3 length is 17 residues. The germline V gene encodes CDR1 SGHRS and CDR2 YFSETQ. CDR3 loop: CASSSQLTSVGANEQFF. In DNA form, the CDR3 reads TGCGCCAGCAGCTCCCAACTGACTAGCGTGGGGGCCAATGAGCAGTTCTTC.

The sample holds one count of this clonotype. This may arise from a read error, as a much more abundant clone is one base away. The V and J genes are TRBV27 and TRBJ1-1; tentatively, D is TRBD1 (5 bases). Germline-derived CDR1 and CDR2 are MNHEY and SMNVEV (reference sequence). The V and J ends lost 5 bases and 3 bases respectively, with 13 bases between them. The CDR3 consists of 14 residues. CDR3 coding DNA: TGTGCCAGCAGTGGTGGGGCCCTCCACACTGAAGCTTTCTTT. Translation: CASSGGALHTEAFF.

The chain links TRBV30 to TRBJ1-1; no firm D call. V dropped 1 base and J dropped 2 bases, with 17 bases sitting between them. The CDR3 covers 16 residues. Germline V gene sequence: CDR1 GTSNPN, CDR2 SVGIG (reference sequence). For the CDR3, the DNA is TGTGCCTGGAGTGAAAACCATTTACGGGTTAACACTGAAGCTTTCTTT. It translates to CAWSENHLRVNTEAFF.

This clonotype has ten or more counts. V usage is TRBV18 and J usage is TRBJ2-7, with 7 bases that match TRBD2. V was clipped by 2 bases and J by 4 bases; unmatched bases: 5. Looked up from germline, CDR1 is KGHSH and CDR2 is LQKENI. This CDR3 has 14 residues. The CDR3 loop reads CASSPGAGEYEQYF. The CDR3 region has the DNA TGTGCCAGCTCACCAGGGGCGGGAGAATACGAGCAGTACTTC. Together with reference TRBV18 and TRBJ2-7, the CDR3 gives the full variable domain: NAGVMQNPRHLVRRRGQEARLRCSPMKGHSHVYWYRQLPEEGLKFMVYLQKENIIDESGMPKERFSAEFPKEGPSILRIQQVVRGDSAAYFCASSPGAGEYEQYFGPGTRLTVT.

The chain recombines TRBV7-9 with TRBJ1-5; no clear D. Trimming shortened V by 6 bases and J by 7 bases, and 10 bases separated the two germline ends. The germline CDR1 and CDR2 sequences are SEHNR and FQNEAQ (reference sequence). This CDR3 is built from 12 residues. The CDR3 sequence: CASRSGLQPQHF. Written as DNA, the CDR3 is TGTGCCAGCAGGTCCGGGCTCCAGCCCCAGCATTTT.

This clonotype was observed at least ten times. The chain is built from TRBV6-2 or TRBV6-3 and TRBJ2-1, with 10 bases lining up with TRBD2. With 2 bases clipped from V and 3 bases from J, the junction kept 13 bases outside the gene matches. CDR1 and CDR2 (germline): MNHEY, SVGEGT. The CDR3 is 19 residues long. The CDR3 protein is CASSYPGLAARRDYNEQFF. In DNA form, the CDR3 reads TGTGCCAGCAGTTACCCCGGACTAGCGGCCCGTCGGGACTACAATGAGCAGTTCTTC.

V usage is TRBV20-1 and J usage is TRBJ2-5, with TRBD1 as a possible D gene (5 bases). The CDR3 extends over 13 amino acids. Germline V gene data show CDR1 as DFQATT and CDR2 as SNEGSKA (reference sequence). Trimming took 3 bases from V and 5 from J, leaving 13 bases between them. CDR3 nucleotides: TGCAGTGCTAGCTTGGACACTTCGGAGACCCAGTACTTC. It is translated as CSASLDTSETQYF.

The V gene is TRBV10-3, the J gene TRBJ1-4; perhaps TRBD1 as D (5 bases). Trimming took 7 bases from V and 8 from J, leaving 20 bases between them. The CDR3 covers 15 residues. CDR1 and CDR2 (germline): ENHRY, SYGVKD. The CDR3: CAINAERQNGEKLFF. The CDR3 nucleotides read TGTGCCATCAATGCCGAGAGACAGAATGGGGAAAAACTGTTTTTT.

At least ten counts were recorded for this clonotype. V gene TRBV29-1 combines with J gene TRBJ2-6, with unresolved D. Germline V gene sequence: CDR1 SQVTM, CDR2 ANQGSEA. With 1 base removed from V and 4 bases from J, the gap between germline ends came to 8 bases. The length of the CDR3 is 14 residues. The CDR3 coding sequence is TGCAGCGTTGAAGGGCCCAGCGGGGCCAACGTCCTGACTTTC. Amino acid sequence: CSVEGPSGANVLTF.

This clonotype turned up a few times. The V call is TRBV4-2, the J call TRBJ2-7; 10 nucleotides agree with TRBD2. CDR3 size: 16 residues. The germline CDR1 and CDR2 sequences are LGHNA and YNFKEQ. The J segment lost 4 bases and the V segment lost 0 bases, leaving 6 bases of the junction unmatched. CDR3 in amino acids: CASSQDPQREGYEQYF. Written as DNA, the CDR3 is TGTGCCAGCAGCCAAGATCCCCAGCGGGAGGGGTACGAGCAGTACTTC.

There are many counts of this clonotype. The chain uses TRBV7-2 and TRBJ2-5, with 12 bases aligning to TRBD2. The J segment lost 9 bases and the V segment lost 5 bases, leaving 7 bases of the junction unmatched. CDR3 length equals 14 residues. The germline CDR1 and CDR2 sequences are SGHTA and FQGNSA. The CDR3 sequence: CASSPRTSGKAQYF. DNA for the CDR3: TGTGCCAGCAGCCCCAGGACTAGCGGGAAGGCCCAGTACTTC.

This clonotype has a handful of counts. The chain is built from TRBV10-1 and TRBJ2-3; 7 nucleotides match TRBD2. The CDR3 contains 17 residues. CDR1 WNHNN and CDR2 SYGVQD come from the germline V gene (reference sequence). Losses at the gene ends were 6 bases for V and 2 bases for J; bases not matched to a gene: 14. The CDR3 DNA follows: TGCGCCAGCAGCCCCCGGTCTCTAGCGGACTTCACAGATACGCAGTATTTT. Translating gives CASSPRSLADFTDTQYF.

This clonotype was recorded a few times. The CDR3 region has the DNA TGTGCCAGCGAGCGGCGCACCGGGGAGCTGTTTTTT. This encodes CASERRTGELFF. J is TRBJ2-2 and V is TRBV6-2 or TRBV6-3, with D perhaps matching TRBD2 (5 bases). Germline assignment: CDR1 MNHEY and CDR2 SVGEGT. CDR3 size: 12 residues. The V gene lost 8 bases and the J gene lost 4 bases, with 8 bases spanning the gap.

This clonotype appeared many times. The chain joins TRBV12-3 or TRBV12-4 to TRBJ2-3; D possibly corresponds to TRBD1 (5 bases). Trimming removed 3 bases from V and 4 bases from J, with 11 bases in between. This CDR3 comprises 14 residues. The CDR3 region is CASSFGRGPDTQYF. CDR3 bases: TGTGCCAGCAGTTTCGGTAGGGGCCCAGATACGCAGTATTTT.